Listed below are T cell receptor beta chains from one sample, sequenced in a study of shared clonotypes between healthy human individuals. Here immunoSEQ multiplex PCR was the method, and the copy in TCRdb shows in-frame clones only, minus some. The table includes about 530,000 clones, 90% to 96% detected once. Input material: naive CD4+ T cells sorted from blood. The receptors come from a woman younger than 45 in good health. Each CDR3 is given with its conserved first and last residue. The D gene is left open where the match is weak. Rows may omit the clone size; those that give it use once, few, many or a size class.

V gene	J gene	clone size	D gene	CDR3 protein	CDR3 DNA
TRBV28	TRBJ2-2	.	TRBD2	CATPGGAGELFF	TGTGCCACCCCTGGGGGGGCCGGGGAGCTGTTTTTT
TRBV28	TRBJ1-1	.	.	CASSFDTEAFF	TGTGCCAGCAGTTTTGACACTGAAGCTTTCTTT
TRBV28	TRBJ1-5	.	.	CASRPGGVGQPQHF	TGTGCCAGCAGGCCGGGCGGGGTTGGTCAGCCCCAGCATTTT
TRBV18	TRBJ2-7	.	TRBD1	CASSPWDRTNYEQYF	TGTGCCAGCTCACCATGGGACAGAACCAACTACGAGCAGTACTTC
TRBV28	TRBJ2-5	.	.	CASSLSLPQGTQYF	TGTGCCAGCAGTTTATCCCTACCCCAGGGGACCCAGTACTTC
TRBV7-9	TRBJ2-7	.	TRBD2	CASSLETSGNYEQYF	TGTGCCAGCAGCTTAGAAACTAGCGGAAACTACGAGCAGTACTTC
TRBV5-1	TRBJ1-3	.	TRBD1	CASSSYTGGSGNTIYF	TGCGCCAGCAGCTCCTATACAGGGGGCTCTGGAAACACCATATATTTT
TRBV7-7	TRBJ1-5	few	.	CASSLDRSQPQHF	TGTGCCAGCAGCTTAGATCGGTCGCAGCCCCAGCATTTT
TRBV5-1	TRBJ2-7	.	.	CASSLGRSGNEQYF	TGCGCCAGCAGCCTGGGGAGGTCGGGCAACGAGCAGTACTTC
TRBV7-9	TRBJ2-7	.	TRBD1	CASSWGQVGEQYF	TGTGCCAGCAGCTGGGGACAGGTAGGCGAGCAGTACTTC
TRBV18	TRBJ2-7	.	TRBD1	CASSPDRELKYF	TGTGCCAGCTCGCCGGACAGGGAGCTCAAGTACTTC
TRBV19	TRBJ2-7	.	TRBD2	CASSIDGTSVFYEQYF	TGTGCCAGTAGTATTGACGGGACTAGCGTCTTCTACGAGCAGTACTTC
TRBV6-5	TRBJ2-7	.	TRBD2	CASSGRARSYEQYF	TGTGCCAGTAGCGGGAGGGCCAGGTCCTACGAGCAGTACTTC
TRBV5-8	TRBJ2-1	.	.	CASSYFFGGQSSYNEQFF	TGTGCCAGCAGCTACTTCTTTGGCGGGCAAAGCTCCTACAATGAGCAGTTCTTC
TRBV5-8	TRBJ2-5	.	TRBD2	CASSLALLAGLQETQYF	TGTGCCAGCAGCTTGGCCTTACTAGCGGGGCTCCAAGAGACCCAGTACTTC
TRBV6-5	TRBJ1-1	.	.	CASSYEGGTGAFF	TGTGCCAGCAGTTACGAGGGGGGGACCGGAGCTTTCTTT
TRBV19	TRBJ2-7	.	.	CASSSSGGGTYEQYF	TGTGCCAGTAGTTCAAGCGGAGGGGGAACCTACGAGCAGTACTTC
TRBV5-1	TRBJ1-1	.	TRBD1	CASSSGQGAWSTEAFF	TGCGCCAGCAGCTCGGGACAGGGGGCCTGGAGTACTGAAGCTTTCTTT
TRBV9	TRBJ1-4	.	.	CASSPHQPDRLEKLFF	TGTGCCAGCAGCCCCCACCAACCGGACCGGTTGGAAAAACTGTTTTTT
TRBV7-9	TRBJ1-6	.	.	CASSNRDSPLHF	TGTGCCAGCAGCAACAGGGATTCACCCCTCCACTTT
TRBV9	TRBJ2-7	.	TRBD2	CASSLGLAGEQYF	TGTGCCAGCAGCCTGGGACTAGCGGGCGAGCAGTACTTC
TRBV2	TRBJ1-5	.	TRBD1	CASSLTGELRQPQHF	TGTGCCAGCAGTCTGACAGGGGAGCTTCGCCAGCCCCAGCATTTT
TRBV18	TRBJ2-6	.	.	CASSPSGANVLTF	TGTGCCAGCTCACCCTCTGGGGCCAACGTCCTGACTTTC
TRBV18	TRBJ2-7	.	TRBD2	CASAGTSGRAVSYEQYF	TGTGCCAGCGCCGGGACTAGCGGGAGGGCCGTTTCCTACGAGCAGTACTTC
TRBV11-1	TRBJ2-7	.	TRBD2	CASSSGLAGIHEQYF	TGTGCCAGCAGCTCGGGACTAGCGGGAATCCACGAGCAGTACTTC
TRBV28	TRBJ2-7	.	TRBD2	CASSLLGLAGENEQYF	TGTGCCAGCAGCTTATTGGGACTAGCGGGAGAAAACGAGCAGTACTTC
TRBV27	TRBJ1-2	.	.	CASSVKGTRESDYGYTF	TGTGCCAGCAGTGTCAAAGGGACCCGAGAGTCCGACTATGGCTACACCTTC
TRBV28	TRBJ2-1	.	.	CASSSTGVGNEQFF	TGTGCCAGCAGTTCGACGGGAGTAGGAAATGAGCAGTTCTTC